This T cell receptor beta chain is drawn from a study of blood T cell repertoires in COVID-19. In the original processing: Reference gene primer amplification yielded estimated nucleated cell counts. Produced via immunoSEQ multiplex PCR; TCRdb's table is partial and in-frame only. The DNA was the basis for D and trimming; V, J and clone size are from that table. The table shows about 100,000 clones, with 81% occurring only once. The germline V and J ends were trimmed by 4 bases and 5 bases, with 24 bases remaining between them. The V gene's germline CDR1 is SGHTS and CDR2 YDEGEE. The CDR3 contains 17 residues.

The gene calls are TRBV5-8 and TRBJ2-5, with D tentatively TRBD1 (5 bases). Source material: peripheral blood. The receptor was derived from a man of 80 years or more with COVID-19, enrolled during active disease. This chain's CDR3 is CASSVRWAGNIRETQYF. The CDR3 nucleotides are TGTGCCAGCAGCGTGCGGTGGGCAGGGAATATTCGGGAGACCCAGTACTTC.